This T cell receptor beta chain emerged from a study of Graves' ophthalmopathy and Graves' hyperthyroidism. No progression to ophthalmopathy over 18 months defined stable hyperthyroidism. The diagnosis combined clinical symptoms, thyroxine, TRAb, thyroid ultrasound and orbital computed tomography scans. TCR beta CDR3 regions were amplified from RNA transcripts. The first round was an RT-PCR with HTBI primers, and the second round was a multiplex PCR. One entry per CDR3 protein, called by TCRdb with MiXCR from the multiplex PCR reads. The sample shows about 420,000 distinct CDR3 sequences, around 20% of them seen only once. Germline CDR1 is SGHAT and CDR2 is FQNNGV. V was clipped by 2 bases and J by 4 bases; unmatched bases: 3. The CDR3 covers 14 residues. This clonotype was detected ten times or more.

Source material: peripheral blood. V usage is TRBV11-2 and J usage is TRBJ2-5; 8 nucleotides agree with TRBD1. This TCR came from a woman younger than 30 with stable Graves' hyperthyroidism. As DNA, the CDR3 is TGTGCCAGCAGCTTAAGCAGGGGGCTAGAGACCCAGTACTTC. Translated, it gives CASSLSRGLETQYF.